The following is a TCR beta chain sequence with its context. The antigen is not known. The entry originates in a study of identical twins. Study-wide results and limits: Compared with unrelated sharing, twin-shared out-of-frame alpha sequences had more low-probability sequences.

The germline CDR1 and CDR2 sequences are SGHDT and YYEEEE. The CDR3 extends over 13 amino acids. With V trimmed by 7 bases and J by 7 bases, 11 bases remained unmatched. A single record per CDR3 protein comes from TCRdb applying MiXCR to the 5' RACE reads. Among just over 500,000 distinct CDR3 sequences listed, approximately 22% were seen once. These data also formed part of another study, on T cells expressing NK-cell markers.

The sequencing input was CD4+ T cells sorted from blood. This sequence joins TRBV5-6 and TRBJ2-7, with TRBD2 matching 7 bases. This clonotype was obtained from a woman aged 18-29 years in good health. DNA for the CDR3: TGTGCCAGCGTTCACTGGGCTAGCGGAGAGCAGTACTTC. Its translation is CASVHWASGEQYF.